The 3 T cell receptor beta chains below all came from one sample that was sequenced in a study of T cell repertoires in cytomegalovirus infection. The antigens for these receptors are not known. Each CDR3 protein is one row after TCRdb ran MiXCR on the reads. The sample includes around 570,000 distinct CDR3 sequences, over 35% of them seen just once. Specimen: cultured PBMCs, collected from culture after CMV antigen stimulation. These receptors were taken from a human donor in good health (CMV status not recorded). Some clones in this sample may be carry-over from other donors' samples.

This clonotype was observed a few times. This sequence joins TRBV7-2 and TRBJ2-2; D unresolved. With 8 bases removed from V and 2 bases from J, the gap between germline ends came to 12 bases. This CDR3 is built from 14 residues. CDR1 SGHTA and CDR2 FQGNSA come from the germline V gene. CDR3 coding DNA: TGTGCCAGCCTCGACCGATATAACACCGGGGAGCTGTTTTTT. Its protein is CASLDRYNTGELFF.

The V call is TRBV27, the J call TRBJ2-1; the match to TRBD2 covers 7 bases. V shed 4 bases, J shed 5 bases, and the junction held 8 bases outside the gene matches. Germline V lookup: CDR1 MNHEY, CDR2 SMNVEV (reference sequence). This CDR3 region has 15 residues. The CDR3 coding sequence is TGTGCCAGCAGTTACCCGGGACTACCAAACAATGAGCAGTTCTTC. Protein sequence: CASSYPGLPNNEQFF.

The chain is built from TRBV7-2 and TRBJ2-1; maybe TRBD2 (5 bases). CDR1 is SGHTA and CDR2 is FQGNSA in the germline V gene. Trimming shortened V by 5 bases and J by 13 bases, and 15 bases separated the two germline ends. The CDR3 is made up of 12 amino acids. DNA of the CDR3: TGTGCCAGCAGCCTCTCCCCGGGAAAACAGTTCTTC. Protein sequence: CASSLSPGKQFF.